The present entry profiles one T cell receptor (beta chain) with its context. V was pared by 4 bases and J by 7 bases, with 13 bases between. The germline V gene has CDR1 LGHNA and CDR2 YSLEER. This CDR3 has 14 residues. These data come from a study of technical replicates of blood from four donors. Repertoires were generated with immunoSEQ multiplex PCR, while TCRdb's copy carries only in-frame clones and drops some. The sample shows tens of thousands of clones, more than 90% of them seen only once. The chain has TRBV4-3 and TRBJ2-2; no definite D call. Sequenced: PBMCs. This TCR was sampled from a human donor in good health. Some clones in this sample may be carry-over from other donors' samples. CDR3 DNA sequence: TGCGCCAGCAGCCTCCAACCTACGGGCGGGGAGCTGTTTTTT. Its protein product is CASSLQPTGGELFF.